Shown below are 3 T cell receptor beta chains from a single sample sequenced in a study of CD8 T cells in ankylosing spondylitis. TCRdb reanalysed the 5' RACE reads using MiXCR and keeps one entry per CDR3 protein. The sample shows 700,000 or so distinct CDR3 sequences, roughly 19% of them seen only once. General observations from the study: Ankylosing spondylitis blood appeared to carry a characteristic TCR beta motif of roughly eight highly homologous variants.

These receptors are not linked to any known antigen. Sequenced: blood, either unsorted or a sorted T cell fraction (not recorded which). Receptors originate from a male donor with ankylosing spondylitis.

V and J are TRBV7-9 and TRBJ1-1, with unresolved D. This CDR3 has 14 residues. The germline CDR1 and CDR2 sequences are SEHNR and FQNEAQ (reference sequence). Trimming removed 5 bases from V and 0 bases from J, with 10 bases in between. The CDR3 DNA reads as TGTGCCAGCAGCCTCTATGGGCTGAACACTGAAGCTTTCTTT. This translates into CASSLYGLNTEAFF.

This clonotype was detected many times. V usage is TRBV20-1 and J usage is TRBJ2-3; 9 nucleotides match TRBD1. Germline V gene lookup returns CDR1 DFQATT and CDR2 SNEGSKA (reference sequence). J was trimmed by 2 bases and V by 6 bases; bases with no gene match: 3. The length of the CDR3 is 13 residues. CDR3 amino acids: CSADRGSTDTQYF. DNA for the CDR3: TGCAGTGCAGACAGGGGGTCCACAGATACGCAGTATTTT.

J is TRBJ1-1 and V is TRBV4-1; D is perhaps TRBD1 (5 bases). The CDR3 consists of 17 residues. CDR1 MGHRA and CDR2 YSYEKL come from the germline V gene. With 0 bases removed from V and 0 bases from J, the gap between germline ends came to 14 bases. CDR3 amino acids: CASSQELGTVMNTEAFF. The CDR3 DNA follows: TGCGCCAGCAGCCAAGAACTCGGGACGGTCATGAACACTGAAGCTTTCTTT.